The T cell receptor (beta chain) described here comes from a study of cytomegalovirus exposure and HLA in healthy donors. Broader study findings: A likely sequencing artifact accounted for one observed cluster of highly shared sequence variants.

Notes on this clone: Its specificity is unknown.

Germline V gene sequence: CDR1 SNHLY, CDR2 FYNNEI. V lost 6 bases and J lost 4; bases outside the gene matches: 5. This CDR3 is built from 15 residues. This PCR relied on a set of 60 Vbeta primers and 13 Jbeta primers. Generated by immunoSEQ multiplex PCR, the TCRdb table keeps only in-frame clones and is missing some. The table has about 220,000 clones, around 80% seen once. This chain joins TRBV2 and TRBJ2-3, with 12 nucleotides matching TRBD2. What was sequenced was PBMCs. This clonotype was sampled from a middle-aged woman in good health and CMV-seropositive. DNA of the CDR3: TGTGCCAGCAGCCCTAGCGGGAGGGGGGCAGATACGCAGTATTTT. Encoded protein: CASSPSGRGADTQYF.